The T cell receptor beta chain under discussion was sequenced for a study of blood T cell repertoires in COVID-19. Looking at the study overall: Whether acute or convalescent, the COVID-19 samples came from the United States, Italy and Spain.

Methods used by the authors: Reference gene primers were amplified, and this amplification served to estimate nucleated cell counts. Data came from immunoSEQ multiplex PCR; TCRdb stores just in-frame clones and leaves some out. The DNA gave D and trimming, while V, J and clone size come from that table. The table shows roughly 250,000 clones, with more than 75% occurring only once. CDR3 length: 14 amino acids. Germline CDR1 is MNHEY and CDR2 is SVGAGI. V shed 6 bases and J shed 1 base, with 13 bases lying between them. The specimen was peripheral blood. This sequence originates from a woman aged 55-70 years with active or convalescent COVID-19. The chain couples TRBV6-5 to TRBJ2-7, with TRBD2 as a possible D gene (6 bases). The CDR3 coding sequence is TGTGCCAGCAGGGGAGGAACAATATCCTACGAGCAGTACTTC. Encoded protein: CASRGGTISYEQYF.